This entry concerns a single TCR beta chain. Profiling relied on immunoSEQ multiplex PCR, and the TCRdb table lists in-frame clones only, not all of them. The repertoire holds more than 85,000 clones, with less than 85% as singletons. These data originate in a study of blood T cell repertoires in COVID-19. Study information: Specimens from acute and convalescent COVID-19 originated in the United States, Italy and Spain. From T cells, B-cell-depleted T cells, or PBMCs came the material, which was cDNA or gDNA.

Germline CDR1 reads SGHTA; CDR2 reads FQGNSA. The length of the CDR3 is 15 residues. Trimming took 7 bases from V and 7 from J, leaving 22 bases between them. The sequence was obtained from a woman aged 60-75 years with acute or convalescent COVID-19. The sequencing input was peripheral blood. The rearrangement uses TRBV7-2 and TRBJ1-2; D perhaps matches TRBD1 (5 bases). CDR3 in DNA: TGTGCCAGCATCCCCGGACGGCTCCAGGGTTCTGGCTACACCTTC. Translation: CASIPGRLQGSGYTF.